This T cell receptor beta chain was recorded in a study of identical twins. TCRdb called the 5' RACE reads again in MiXCR, with one record for every CDR3 protein. The sample contains nearly 900,000 distinct CDR3 sequences, about 12% of which appear only once. Points from the study as a whole: The same donors were not followed; conclusions instead depended on cross-sectional statistical analysis. Researchers reported excess low generation probability among twin-shared out-of-frame alpha sequences.

This clonotype was detected only a few times. Its specificity is unknown. This sample was shared with a second study, whose subject was yellow fever vaccine responses in identical twins.

Specimen: PBMCs. This clonotype was sampled from a woman between 18 and 29 years old in good health.

The CDR3: CASSLVFGTASNTEAFF. CDR3 bases: TGTGCCAGCAGCTTAGTATTCGGGACAGCATCTAACACTGAAGCTTTCTTT. This chain uses TRBV7-6 with TRBJ1-1, with TRBD1 matching over 7 bases. CDR3 size: 17 residues. From germline, CDR1 is SGHVS and CDR2 FNYEAQ. After removal of 1 base from V and 2 bases from J, the junction contained 10 bases not matched to a gene.